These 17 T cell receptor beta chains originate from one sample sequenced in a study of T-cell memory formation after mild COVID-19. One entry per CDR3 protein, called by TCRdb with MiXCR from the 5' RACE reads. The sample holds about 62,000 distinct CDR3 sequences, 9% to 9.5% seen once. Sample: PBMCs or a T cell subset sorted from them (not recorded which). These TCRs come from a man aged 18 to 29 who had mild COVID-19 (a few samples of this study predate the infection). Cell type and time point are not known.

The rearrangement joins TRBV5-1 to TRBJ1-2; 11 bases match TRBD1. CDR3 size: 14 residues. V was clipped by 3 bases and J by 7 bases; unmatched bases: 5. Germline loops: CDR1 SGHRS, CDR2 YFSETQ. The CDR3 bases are TGCGCCAGCAGCTCGTCCGGGACAGGGGGTGGCTACACCTTC. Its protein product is CASSSSGTGGGYTF.

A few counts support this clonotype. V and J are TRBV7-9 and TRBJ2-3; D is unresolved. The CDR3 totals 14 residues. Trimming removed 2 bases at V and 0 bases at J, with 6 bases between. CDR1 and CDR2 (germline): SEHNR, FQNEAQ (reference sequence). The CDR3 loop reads CASSLMASTDTQYF. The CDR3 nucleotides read TGTGCCAGCAGCTTAATGGCTAGCACAGATACGCAGTATTTT.

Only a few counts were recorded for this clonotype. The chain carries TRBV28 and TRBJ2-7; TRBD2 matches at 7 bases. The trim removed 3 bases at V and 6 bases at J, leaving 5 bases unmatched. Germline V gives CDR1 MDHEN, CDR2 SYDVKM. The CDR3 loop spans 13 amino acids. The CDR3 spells CASSFRLAPEQYV. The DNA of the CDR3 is TGTGCCAGCAGTTTCCGACTAGCTCCCGAGCAGTACGTC.

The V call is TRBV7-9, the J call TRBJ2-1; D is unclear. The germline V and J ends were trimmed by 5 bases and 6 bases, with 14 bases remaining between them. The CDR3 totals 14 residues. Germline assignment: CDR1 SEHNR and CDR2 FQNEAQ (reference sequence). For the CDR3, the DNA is TGTGCCAGCAGCCCGTCCGACACCCGCAATGAGCAGTTCTTC. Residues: CASSPSDTRNEQFF.

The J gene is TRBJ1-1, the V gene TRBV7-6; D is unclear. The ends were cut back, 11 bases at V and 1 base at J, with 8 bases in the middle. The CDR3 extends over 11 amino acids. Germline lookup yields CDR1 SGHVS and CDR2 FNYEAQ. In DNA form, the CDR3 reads TGTGCCGTCGCCGGGAACACTGAAGCTTTCTTT. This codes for CAVAGNTEAFF. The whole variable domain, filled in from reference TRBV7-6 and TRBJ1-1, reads GAGVSQSPRYKVTKRGQDVALRCDPISGHVSLYWYRQALGQGPEFLTYFNYEAQQDKSGLPNDRFSAERPEGSISTLTIQRTEQRDSAMYRCAVAGNTEAFFGQGTRLTVV.

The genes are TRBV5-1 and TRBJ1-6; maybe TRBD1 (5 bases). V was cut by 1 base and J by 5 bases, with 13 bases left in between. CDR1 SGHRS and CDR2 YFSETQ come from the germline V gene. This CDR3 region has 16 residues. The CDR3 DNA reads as TGCGCCAGCAGCTTGTTTAAGGCAGGGAATAATTCACCCCTCCACTTT. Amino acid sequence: CASSLFKAGNNSPLHF.

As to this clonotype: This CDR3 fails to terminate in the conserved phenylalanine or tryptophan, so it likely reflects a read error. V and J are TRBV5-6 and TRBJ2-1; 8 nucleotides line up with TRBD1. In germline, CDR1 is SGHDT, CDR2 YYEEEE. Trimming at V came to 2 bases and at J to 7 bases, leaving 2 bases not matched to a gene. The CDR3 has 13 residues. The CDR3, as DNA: TGTGCCAGCAGCTTTCAGGGGGCGAATGAGCAGTTCTTA. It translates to CASSFQGANEQFL.

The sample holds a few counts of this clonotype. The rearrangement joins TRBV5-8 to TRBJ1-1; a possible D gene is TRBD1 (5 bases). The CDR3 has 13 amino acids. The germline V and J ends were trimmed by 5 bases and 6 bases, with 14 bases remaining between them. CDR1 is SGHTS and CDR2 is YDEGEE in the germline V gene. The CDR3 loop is CASSPREVAEAFF. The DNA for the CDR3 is TGTGCCAGCAGTCCCAGGGAGGTAGCTGAAGCTTTCTTT.

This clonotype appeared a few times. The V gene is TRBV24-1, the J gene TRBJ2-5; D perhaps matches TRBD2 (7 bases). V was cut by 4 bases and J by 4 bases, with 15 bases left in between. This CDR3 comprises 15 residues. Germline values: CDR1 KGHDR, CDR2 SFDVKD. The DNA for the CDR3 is TGTGCCACCAGTGAGCTCGCGGGGGCTGGAGAGACCCAGTACTTC. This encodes CATSELAGAGETQYF.

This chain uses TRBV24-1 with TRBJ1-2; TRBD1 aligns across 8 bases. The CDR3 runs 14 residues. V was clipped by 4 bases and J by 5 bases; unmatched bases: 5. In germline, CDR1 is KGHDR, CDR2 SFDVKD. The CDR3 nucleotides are TGTGCCACCAGTGACCCGGGACAGGTGTATGGCTACACCTTC. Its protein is CATSDPGQVYGYTF.

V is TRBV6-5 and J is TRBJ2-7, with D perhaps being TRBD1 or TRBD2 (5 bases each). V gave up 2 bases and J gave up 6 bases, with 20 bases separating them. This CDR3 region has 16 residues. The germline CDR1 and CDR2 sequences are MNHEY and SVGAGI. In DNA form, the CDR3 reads TGTGCCAGCAGTTACAGACGGCGACTGCGAGGGGTCGAGCAGTACTTC. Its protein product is CASSYRRRLRGVEQYF.

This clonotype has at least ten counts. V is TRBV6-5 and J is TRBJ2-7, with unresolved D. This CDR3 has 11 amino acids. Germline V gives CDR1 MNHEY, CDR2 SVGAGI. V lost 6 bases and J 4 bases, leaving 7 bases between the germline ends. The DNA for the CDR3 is TGTGCCAGCAGGGAAGGGTACGAGCAGTACTTC. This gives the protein CASREGYEQYF.

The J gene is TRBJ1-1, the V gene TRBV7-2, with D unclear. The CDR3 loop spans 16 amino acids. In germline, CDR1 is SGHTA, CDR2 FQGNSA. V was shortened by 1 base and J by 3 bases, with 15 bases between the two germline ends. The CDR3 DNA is TGTGCCAGCAGCTTAGAATTCCGGTTAGTCGACACTGAAGCTTTCTTT. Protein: CASSLEFRLVDTEAFF.

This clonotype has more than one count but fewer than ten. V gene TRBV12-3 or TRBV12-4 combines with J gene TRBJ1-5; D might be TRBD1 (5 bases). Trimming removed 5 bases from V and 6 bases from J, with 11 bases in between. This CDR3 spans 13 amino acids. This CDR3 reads CASSDGAGQPQHF. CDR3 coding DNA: TGTGCCAGCAGTGACGGGGCGGGTCAGCCCCAGCATTTT.

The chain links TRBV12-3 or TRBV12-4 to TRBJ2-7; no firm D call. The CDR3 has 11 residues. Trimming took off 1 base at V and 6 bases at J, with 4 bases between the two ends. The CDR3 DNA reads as TGTGCCAGCAGTTTAGGGGGCGAGCAGTACGTC. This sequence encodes CASSLGGEQYV.

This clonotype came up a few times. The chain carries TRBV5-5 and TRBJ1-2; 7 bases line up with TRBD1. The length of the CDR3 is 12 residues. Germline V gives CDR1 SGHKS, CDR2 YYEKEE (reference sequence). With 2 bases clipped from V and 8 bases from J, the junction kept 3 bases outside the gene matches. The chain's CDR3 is CASSFDRDGYTF. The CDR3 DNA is TGTGCCAGCAGCTTTGACAGGGACGGCTACACCTTC.

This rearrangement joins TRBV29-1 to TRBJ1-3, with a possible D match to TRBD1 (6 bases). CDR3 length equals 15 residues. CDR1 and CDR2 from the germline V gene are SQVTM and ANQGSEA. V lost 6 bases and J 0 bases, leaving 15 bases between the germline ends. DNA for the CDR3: TGCAGCGTGGTTTCGCCAGGGGACTCTGGAAACACCATATATTTT. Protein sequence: CSVVSPGDSGNTIYF.